This T cell receptor (beta chain) emerged from a study of T cell repertoires in cytomegalovirus infection. Study summary: Carrying CMV and the relevant HLA type showed in public TCR beta signatures.

Regarding this clonotype: What it binds is not known.

Overall study results and limits: Dominating the ex vivo response were TCR beta clonotypes that were CMV-specific and HLA-C-restricted.

TCRdb re-derived calls from the reads in MiXCR, one entry per CDR3 protein. Of a few hundred thousand distinct CDR3 sequences listed, about 27% were seen once; the top ten hold over 15%. Sample: cultured PBMCs, taken from culture after CMV antigen stimulation. The TCR sequence derives from a human donor in good health (CMV status not recorded). Some clones in this sample may be carry-over from other donors' samples.

The CDR3 spells CASSSSALSYEQYF. DNA for the CDR3: TGTGCCAGCAGTAGTAGCGCACTCTCCTACGAGCAGTACTTC. This chain uses TRBV28 with TRBJ2-7, with a tentative D call TRBD2 (5 bases). Germline V gives CDR1 MDHEN, CDR2 SYDVKM. Deletions cut 5 bases from V and 0 bases from J, with 11 bases between. CDR3 length: 14 residues.